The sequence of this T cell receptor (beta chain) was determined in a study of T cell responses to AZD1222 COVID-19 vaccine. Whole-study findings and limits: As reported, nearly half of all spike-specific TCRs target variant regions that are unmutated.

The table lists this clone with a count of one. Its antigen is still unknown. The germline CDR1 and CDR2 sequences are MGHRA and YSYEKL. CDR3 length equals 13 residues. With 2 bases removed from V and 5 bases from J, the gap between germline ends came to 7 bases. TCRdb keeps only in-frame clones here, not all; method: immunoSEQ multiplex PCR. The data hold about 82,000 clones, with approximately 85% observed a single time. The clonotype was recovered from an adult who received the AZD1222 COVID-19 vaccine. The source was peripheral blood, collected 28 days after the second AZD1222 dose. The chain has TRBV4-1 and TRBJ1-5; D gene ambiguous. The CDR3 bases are TGCGCCAGCAGCCAAACGTCGTATCAGCCCCAGCATTTT. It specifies CASSQTSYQPQHF.